This T cell receptor (beta chain) came from a study of T cells in tuberculosis. Study background: Blood was taken before or within 7 days of anti-tuberculosis therapy.

Time point given: new active TB diagnosis, blood taken before or within 7 days of starting treatment. Profiling relied on immunoSEQ multiplex PCR, and the TCRdb table lists in-frame clones only, not all of them. This table holds over 30,000 clones, more than 85% found once. The source is an adult with tuberculosis. The material sequenced was PBMCs, taken at tuberculosis diagnosis.

The CDR3 protein is CASSQDSGRGETQYF. CDR3 in DNA: TGCGCCAGCAGCCAAGATAGCGGGAGAGGCGAGACCCAGTACTTC. The V and J genes are TRBV4-1 and TRBJ2-5; 9 bases map to TRBD2. Germline V gene data show CDR1 as MGHRA and CDR2 as YSYEKL. V lost 0 bases and J lost 5; bases outside the gene matches: 4. This CDR3 region has 15 residues.